The 13 T cell receptor beta chains presented below share a single source sample, sequenced in a study of CD8+ T cells in alopecia areata. cDNA reverse transcribed from extracted RNA served as the sequencing template. Clones were read by immunoSEQ multiplex PCR, and TCRdb kept only the in-frame ones, dropping some. Among more than 100,000 clones, around three fifths were seen once, and the ten largest hold less than 5.5%. This specimen was CD4+ T cells sorted from blood, taken at week 0. These receptors were collected from a human donor with alopecia areata.

The chain uses TRBV4-1 and TRBJ1-2, with D possibly TRBD1 on 5 matching bases. The V and J ends lost 4 bases and 4 bases respectively, with 19 bases between them. The germline V gene encodes CDR1 MGHRA and CDR2 YSYEKL. The CDR3 length is 16 residues. The CDR3 loop is CASSPDGQGGIYGYTF. The DNA of the CDR3 is TGCGCCAGCAGCCCTGATGGGCAGGGCGGAATCTATGGCTACACCTTC.

This clone was detected a few times. The chain joins TRBV7-2 to TRBJ2-7; perhaps TRBD2 as D (7 bases). CDR1 is SGHTA and CDR2 is FQGNSA in the germline V gene. CDR3 length: 15 amino acids. Deletions cut 5 bases from V and 6 bases from J, with 20 bases between. The CDR3, as DNA: TGTGCCAGCAGCGAATGGGGGCCGGGGGGAAGCGAGCAGTACTTC. It codes for CASSEWGPGGSEQYF.

The genes are TRBV11-3 and TRBJ2-2; TRBD1 or TRBD2 may be the D gene (5 bases each). The CDR3 contains 16 residues. The ends were cut back, 1 base at V and 1 base at J, with 10 bases in the middle. Germline loops: CDR1 SGHNT, CDR2 YENEEA. CDR3 sequence (DNA): TGTGCCAGCAGCTTAGGGGCAGGGAGGAACACCGGGGAGCTGTTTTTT. It specifies CASSLGAGRNTGELFF.

The chain recombines TRBV6-5 with TRBJ1-5; no clear D gene. The CDR3 totals 12 residues. The V end lost 5 bases, the J end lost 5 bases, and 7 bases lay between the germline ends. Germline CDR1 is MNHEY and CDR2 is SVGAGI. For the CDR3, the DNA is TGTGCCAGCAGTAGCGGTGATCAGCCCCAGCATTTT. Translation: CASSSGDQPQHF.

This chain links TRBV6-5 with TRBJ2-3; TRBD2 matches 7 bases. CDR1 MNHEY and CDR2 SVGAGI come from the germline V gene. V shed 6 bases and J 5 bases; nucleotides not matched to a gene: 11. CDR3 length: 15 amino acids. This CDR3 is CASRSRLAAQDTQYF. In DNA, the CDR3 is TGTGCCAGCAGAAGCCGACTAGCTGCACAAGATACGCAGTATTTT.

The CDR3 nucleotides read TGTGCCAGCAGCTTAAGCCTCAAGGAGCAGTACTTC. The encoded protein is CASSLSLKEQYF. The rearrangement joins TRBV7-2 to TRBJ2-7, with D uncertain. CDR3 length equals 12 residues. The ends were cut back, 2 bases at V and 7 bases at J, with 9 bases in the middle. Looked up from germline, CDR1 is SGHTA and CDR2 is FQGNSA.

This clone showed up just a few times. The chain links TRBV7-9 to TRBJ1-5; 8 bases are a match to TRBD1. Germline V gene sequence: CDR1 SEHNR, CDR2 FQNEAQ (reference sequence). This CDR3 has 14 amino acids. Trimming cost V 5 bases and J 7 bases; bases outside gene matches: 7. The CDR3 loop is CASSATGGGQPQHF. The CDR3 DNA is TGTGCCAGCAGCGCAACAGGGGGAGGACAGCCCCAGCATTTT.

The chain employs TRBV2 and TRBJ2-4; D uncertain. CDR1 is SNHLY and CDR2 is FYNNEI in the germline V gene. The CDR3 extends over 11 amino acids. Trimming stripped 4 bases from V and 2 bases from J, with 0 bases between. CDR3 loop: CASSAKNIQYF. The CDR3 nucleotides are TGTGCCAGCAGTGCCAAAAACATTCAGTACTTC.

This chain uses TRBV19 with TRBJ1-5, with D perhaps matching TRBD1 (5 bases). V gave up 5 bases and J gave up 3 bases, with 14 bases separating them. CDR1 and CDR2 (germline): LNHDA, SQIVND (reference sequence). The CDR3 sequence is 15 residues long. The CDR3 is CASSLGRWNNQPQHF. CDR3 sequence (DNA): TGTGCCAGTAGTCTGGGACGGTGGAACAATCAGCCCCAGCATTTT.

This clone appeared once. The genes are TRBV5-6 and TRBJ2-6, with D maybe TRBD2 (6 bases). In germline, CDR1 is SGHDT, CDR2 YYEEEE. The CDR3 spans 16 residues. The V and J ends lost 2 bases and 3 bases respectively, with 12 bases between them. CDR3 sequence (DNA): TGTGCCAGCAGCTTTGAAGGCGGGGATGGGGCCAACGTCCTGACTTTC. This translates into CASSFEGGDGANVLTF.

The chain employs TRBV5-6 and TRBJ2-7; D is ambiguous. Germline V gene data show CDR1 as SGHDT and CDR2 as YYEEEE. The V and J ends lost 4 bases and 2 bases respectively, with 4 bases between them. This CDR3 is built from 11 residues. The CDR3 region has the DNA TGTGCCAGCAGCGTGGCCTACGAGCAGTACTTC. Encoded protein: CASSVAYEQYF.

This clone appeared a single time. The chain employs TRBV7-9 and TRBJ1-2; 7 positions match TRBD1. The CDR3 loop spans 12 amino acids. Unmatched junction bases numbered 0, after V lost 5 bases and J lost 3 bases. Germline CDR1 SEHNR, CDR2 FQNEAQ (reference sequence). CDR3 in amino acids: CASSQGDYGYTF. Written as DNA, the CDR3 is TGTGCCAGCAGCCAGGGGGACTATGGCTACACCTTC.

V usage is TRBV2 and J usage is TRBJ1-2; a weak D match, TRBD1 (6 bases). This CDR3 region has 12 residues. V was cut by 1 base and J by 8 bases, with 8 bases left in between. Germline assignment: CDR1 SNHLY and CDR2 FYNNEI. This CDR3 reads CASSEGTVGYTF. The CDR3 nucleotides read TGTGCCAGCAGTGAAGGGACAGTCGGCTACACCTTC.